These T cell receptor beta chains were read from a single sample in a study of blood T cells in healthy people across ages. TCRdb analysed the 5' RACE reads with MiXCR anew, one entry per CDR3 protein. This table has more than 650,000 distinct CDR3 sequences, under 30% appearing once. A further study also used this sample, focusing on T cells of mothers and their children.

The sequenced sample consisted of blood. The receptors were gathered from a boy younger than 18 in good health. CDR3s include the opening cysteine and the closing phenylalanine or tryptophan. The D gene is left open where the match is weak. Some rows mark clone size as missing; the rest say once, few, many or name a class of expanded clone.

V	size	D	J	DNA	CDR3
TRBV5-1	few	TRBD2	TRBJ2-3	TGCGCCAGCAGCTTGGGGCAACTAGCGGGGAACACAGATACGCAGTATTTT	CASSLGQLAGNTDTQYF
TRBV5-1	-	-	TRBJ1-3	TGCGCCAGACCCCGGGGGGCCATATATTTT	CARPRGAIYF
TRBV27	-	-	TRBJ2-6	TGTGCCTGCAGTTCCAGGGGGGCTGGGGCCAACGTCCTGACTTTC	CACSSRGAGANVLTF
TRBV12-3/TRBV12-4	-	-	TRBJ2-7	TGTGCCAGCAGTCCCTCAGGGACACCCTACGAGCAGTACTTC	CASSPSGTPYEQYF
TRBV29-1	many	-	TRBJ2-1	TGCAGCGTTGAGGAAATGGAGTCGTCCTACAATGAGCAGTTCTTC	CSVEEMESSYNEQFF
TRBV27	few	-	TRBJ1-5	TGTGCCAGCAGTTTCTACAGCGGAAGCAATCAGCCCCAGCATTTT	CASSFYSGSNQPQHF
TRBV28	-	TRBD1	TRBJ2-5	TGTGCCAGCAGTTTACCCCACGGGACAGTCCAAGAGACCCAGTACTTC	CASSLPHGTVQETQYF
TRBV6-2/TRBV6-3	once	-	TRBJ2-3	TGTGCCAGCAGTTATCGGACCCGCACAGATACGCAGTATTTT	CASSYRTRTDTQYF
TRBV28	-	-	TRBJ2-7	TGTGCCAGCAGTTCGCCGGATAATATTGCCTACGAGCAGTACTTC	CASSSPDNIAYEQYF
TRBV5-1	-	TRBD1	TRBJ2-6	TGCGCCAGCAGCCAAGGACGACAGGGAAGGTCTGGGGCCAACGTCCTGACTTTC	CASSQGRQGRSGANVLTF
TRBV7-3	-	-	TRBJ1-1	TGTGCCAGCAGCACGGACGGATTGAACACTGAAGCTTTCTTT	CASSTDGLNTEAFF
TRBV20-1	-	TRBD2	TRBJ2-5	TGCAGTGCCCCCAGGGAGGGTGAGACCCAGTACTTC	CSAPREGETQYF
TRBV12-3/TRBV12-4	-	-	TRBJ2-7	TGTGCCGGCAGTTTCCCAGCCCGAGAGCAGTACTTC	CAGSFPAREQYF
TRBV5-1	-	-	TRBJ2-7	TGCGCCAGCAGCTTGTCTCACGGGGCGACCTACGAGCAGTACTTC	CASSLSHGATYEQYF
TRBV27	-	-	TRBJ2-3	TGTGCCAGCAGTTTCAAGGGGATAGATACGCAGTATTTT	CASSFKGIDTQYF
TRBV6-1	-	TRBD2	TRBJ2-7	TGTGCCAGCAGTGAAGAGGTAGCGGGGGGACGCTACGAGCAGTACTTC	CASSEEVAGGRYEQYF
TRBV9	-	-	TRBJ1-2	TGTGCCAGCAGCATCCTCAGGGGAGCTAACTATGGCTACACCTTC	CASSILRGANYGYTF
TRBV27	many	-	TRBJ2-5	TGTGCCAGCAGTTTGGGCCAGGGGCGTCAAGAGACCCAGTACTTC	CASSLGQGRQETQYF
TRBV6-1	-	-	TRBJ2-4	TGTGCCAGCAGCCTCGGACCGCTAGCCAAAAACATTCAGTACTTC	CASSLGPLAKNIQYF
TRBV6-4	-	TRBD2	TRBJ2-1	TGTGCCGGCAGTGATACCGGGGGGGCTGATGAGCAGTTCTTC	CAGSDTGGADEQFF
TRBV4-1	-	TRBD1	TRBJ2-7	TGCGCCAGCAGACGATCCGGGACAGAACTTTACGAGCAGTACTTC	CASRRSGTELYEQYF
TRBV5-1	-	-	TRBJ2-2	TGCGCCAGCAAACCTATGGATGGCACCGGGGAGCTGTTTTTT	CASKPMDGTGELFF
TRBV5-6	many	TRBD1	TRBJ1-1	TGTGCCAGCAGCTCAGAGTTGACAGGGATGGGCACTGAAGCTTTCTTT	CASSSELTGMGTEAFF
TRBV29-1	few	-	TRBJ2-7	TGCAGCGTGCCAAAGGACTCGGGTAACGAGCAGTACTTC	CSVPKDSGNEQYF
TRBV12-3/TRBV12-4	many	-	TRBJ1-4	TGTGCCAGCAGCGCCGGGGCAGCAACTAATGAAAAACTGTTTTTT	CASSAGAATNEKLFF
TRBV7-3	-	-	TRBJ2-1	TGTGCCAGCAGCTTATCGCTAGCCGAGTGGAATGAGCAGTTCTTC	CASSLSLAEWNEQFF
TRBV5-1	-	-	TRBJ2-5	TGCGCCAGCAGCTTGGGGCCCAGCCAAGAGACCCAGTACTTC	CASSLGPSQETQYF
TRBV27	-	-	TRBJ2-7	TGTGCCAGCAGTACCGAGATCAGGGGCGAGCAGTACTTC	CASSTEIRGEQYF
TRBV12-3/TRBV12-4	few	-	TRBJ1-3	TGTGCCAGCCGGAGAAACACCATATATTTT	CASRRNTIYF
TRBV7-2	-	-	TRBJ2-4	TGTGCCAGCAGCTTAGGAGGACCAGCCAAAAACATTCAGTACTTC	CASSLGGPAKNIQYF
TRBV28	few	TRBD1	TRBJ2-5	TGTGCCAGCAGTGAAGGGGACAGGGAGGAGACCCAGTACTTC	CASSEGDREETQYF
TRBV5-1	few	-	TRBJ1-2	TGCGCCAGCAGCCCCTGGGGGATAGGATATGGCTACACCTTC	CASSPWGIGYGYTF
TRBV28	once	-	TRBJ1-1	TGTGCCAGCACCATATCTCGGGGGGACACTGAAGCTTTCTTT	CASTISRGDTEAFF
TRBV7-6	-	-	TRBJ2-5	TGTGCCAGCAGCACCCGCCTAGGGGGGGGGACTGAGACCCAGTACTTC	CASSTRLGGGTETQYF
TRBV9	-	TRBD1	TRBJ1-6	TGTGCCAGCAGCGTAGCAGGGGGCGCGAATAATTCACCCCTCCACTTT	CASSVAGGANNSPLHF
TRBV12-3/TRBV12-4	-	TRBD1	TRBJ1-5	TGTGCCAGCAGTCGCACAGGGGCGGGCAATCAGCCCCAGCATTTT	CASSRTGAGNQPQHF
TRBV7-9	-	-	TRBJ2-7	TGTGCCAGCGCGTCCTCCGAGGGTGAGCAGTACTTC	CASASSEGEQYF
TRBV6-5	few	-	TRBJ2-7	TGTGCCAGCAAATCCGAATTTGGGACTCCCTACGAGCAGTACTTC	CASKSEFGTPYEQYF
TRBV6-5	few	-	TRBJ1-4	TGTGCCAGCAGTTACTCAGCAGGTTATAATGAAAAACTGTTTTTT	CASSYSAGYNEKLFF
TRBV28	-	-	TRBJ2-5	TGTGCCAGGTTACAAGAGACCCAGTACTTC	CARLQETQYF
TRBV12-3/TRBV12-4	-	TRBD2	TRBJ2-2	TGTGCCAGCAGGACACTAGCGGAGATGAACACCGGGGAGCTGTTTTTT	CASRTLAEMNTGELFF
TRBV28	few	TRBD1	TRBJ2-2	TGTGCCAGCAGTTTGCGGGACAGGGGGCGCTTTACCGGGGAGCTGTTTTTT	CASSLRDRGRFTGELFF
TRBV20-1	few	-	TRBJ2-1	TGCAGTGCTAGAGGTGTGCGGGGCAGAGATGAGCAGTTCTTC	CSARGVRGRDEQFF
TRBV2	-	TRBD2	TRBJ2-1	TGTGCCAGCAGTGAAGTATTGGCTAGCGGGGGCCAGAGCTCCTACAATGAGCAGTTCTTC	CASSEVLASGGQSSYNEQFF
TRBV2	few	-	TRBJ2-6	TGTGCCACCGCGGGGACGATCTTTTCTGGGGCCAACGTCCTGACTTTC	CATAGTIFSGANVLTF
TRBV19	-	TRBD1	TRBJ1-2	TGTGCCAGTAGTTTGGACAGGGGGCAATATGGCTACACCTTC	CASSLDRGQYGYTF
TRBV15	-	-	TRBJ2-3	TGTGCCACCAGCAGAGATTACACGGGCACAGATACGCAGTATTTT	CATSRDYTGTDTQYF
TRBV6-5	few	-	TRBJ2-3	TGTGCCAGCAGTTACGGTCGCCCTAGCACAGATACGCAGTATTTT	CASSYGRPSTDTQYF
TRBV4-1	-	-	TRBJ2-4	TGCGCCAGCAGCCCCCAGACCAAAAACATTCAGTACTTC	CASSPQTKNIQYF
TRBV6-6	-	TRBD2	TRBJ2-1	TGTGCCAGCAGCCCCCATAGCGGGGCCAGGTATGAGCAGTTCTTC	CASSPHSGARYEQFF
TRBV28	-	-	TRBJ2-6	TGTGCCAGCAGCCCACAGGGCCCGTCTGGGGCCAACGTCCTGACTTTC	CASSPQGPSGANVLTF